A selection of T cell receptor beta chains follows, all from one sample in a study of blood T cells in healthy people across ages. TCRdb reprocessed the 5' RACE reads via MiXCR and lists one record per CDR3 protein. The table records roughly 800,000 distinct CDR3 sequences, 55% to 70% of them present only once. Sequencing was carried out using blood. The receptor source for this set is a man aged 25-40 years in good health. Each CDR3 is given with its conserved first and last residue. Each record gives: V gene, J gene, D gene, clone size, CDR3 DNA, CDR3 protein. A D gene is named only where the DNA matches it firmly. Size tells how often a clone was seen (once, few, many) or the class of an expanded clone, and some rows leave it out.

v_call: TRBV4-3
j_call: TRBJ2-7
d_call: -
clone_size: -
cdr3_nt: TGCGCCAGCAGCCAAGGGTTAGTCTCCTACGAGCAGTACTTC
cdr3_aa: CASSQGLVSYEQYF

v_call: TRBV7-9
j_call: TRBJ2-1
d_call: TRBD1
clone_size: -
cdr3_nt: TGTGCCAGCAGTGGACAGGGGGCGTCCAGCTCCTACAATGAGCAGTTCTTC
cdr3_aa: CASSGQGASSSYNEQFF

v_call: TRBV27
j_call: TRBJ2-7
d_call: -
clone_size: few
cdr3_nt: TGTGCCAGCAGGGCGGGTCCCTACGAGCAGTACTTC
cdr3_aa: CASRAGPYEQYF

v_call: TRBV20-1
j_call: TRBJ2-1
d_call: -
clone_size: -
cdr3_nt: TGCAGTGCTAGAGGGGGGGAGGTTAGGAATGAGCAGTTCTTC
cdr3_aa: CSARGGEVRNEQFF

v_call: TRBV29-1
j_call: TRBJ2-7
d_call: -
clone_size: -
cdr3_nt: TGCAGCGTCATATCAGGGAATATAGGGGGCGAGCAGTACTTC
cdr3_aa: CSVISGNIGGEQYF

v_call: TRBV12-3/TRBV12-4
j_call: TRBJ1-1
d_call: -
clone_size: -
cdr3_nt: TGTGCCATTGCGACGCAGATGAACACTGAAGCTTTCTTT
cdr3_aa: CAIATQMNTEAFF

v_call: TRBV15
j_call: TRBJ1-2
d_call: -
clone_size: -
cdr3_nt: TGTGCCACCAGCAGAGTGGGATCTTTACCAGGGGCCCCGGTGAACACCTTC
cdr3_aa: CATSRVGSLPGAPVNTF

v_call: TRBV5-1
j_call: TRBJ2-5
d_call: TRBD1
clone_size: many
cdr3_nt: TGTGCCAGCAGTTTACAGGGGGCGCGGGAGACCCAGTACTTC
cdr3_aa: CASSLQGARETQYF

v_call: TRBV9
j_call: TRBJ1-1
d_call: -
clone_size: -
cdr3_nt: TGTGCCAGCAGCGTAACCCCCAGATCTGTTGCGAGGAACACTGAAGCTTTCTTT
cdr3_aa: CASSVTPRSVARNTEAFF

v_call: TRBV29-1
j_call: TRBJ2-5
d_call: -
clone_size: -
cdr3_nt: TGCAGCGTTGAAGAGTGGGCGTCGTTCGGCGGAGAGACCCAGTACTTC
cdr3_aa: CSVEEWASFGGETQYF

v_call: TRBV9
j_call: TRBJ2-3
d_call: -
clone_size: few
cdr3_nt: TGTGCCAGCAGCGTAGAGGGGGATACGCAGTATTTT
cdr3_aa: CASSVEGDTQYF

v_call: TRBV20-1
j_call: TRBJ2-1
d_call: -
clone_size: -
cdr3_nt: TGCAGTGCTAGAGACCCCGGCGGGGGCCTCTCCTACAATGAGCAGTTCTTC
cdr3_aa: CSARDPGGGLSYNEQFF

v_call: TRBV12-3/TRBV12-4
j_call: TRBJ2-3
d_call: TRBD2
clone_size: once
cdr3_nt: TGTGCCAGCAGTTTGGGACTAGCGGGGGGACTTTCGAGCGCAGATACGCAGTATTTT
cdr3_aa: CASSLGLAGGLSSADTQYF

v_call: TRBV4-2
j_call: TRBJ2-1
d_call: TRBD2
clone_size: -
cdr3_nt: TGTGCCAGCAGCCCTCAACTGGCGGGGGACAATGAGCAGTTCTTC
cdr3_aa: CASSPQLAGDNEQFF

v_call: TRBV5-1
j_call: TRBJ2-3
d_call: -
clone_size: few
cdr3_nt: TGCGCCAGCAGCCCCAGGAACAGTTTGACAGATACGCAGTATTTT
cdr3_aa: CASSPRNSLTDTQYF

v_call: TRBV3-1
j_call: TRBJ1-6
d_call: TRBD1
clone_size: once
cdr3_nt: TGTGCCAGCAGCCGAGAGCCAGGGGGTACAGGATCACCCCTCCACTTT
cdr3_aa: CASSREPGGTGSPLHF

v_call: TRBV20-1
j_call: TRBJ2-5
d_call: TRBD2
clone_size: -
cdr3_nt: TGCAGTGCTAATGCGGGGGGGCAAGAGACCCAGTACTTC
cdr3_aa: CSANAGGQETQYF

v_call: TRBV7-2
j_call: TRBJ2-1
d_call: TRBD2
clone_size: -
cdr3_nt: TGTGCCAGCAGCTATAGCGGGAGAGGGCAGTTCTTC
cdr3_aa: CASSYSGRGQFF

v_call: TRBV5-1
j_call: TRBJ2-7
d_call: -
clone_size: -
cdr3_nt: TGCGCCAGCTCAGACAGGCCTACCTACGAGCAGTACTTC
cdr3_aa: CASSDRPTYEQYF

v_call: TRBV4-3
j_call: TRBJ2-5
d_call: TRBD1
clone_size: few
cdr3_nt: TGCGCCAGCAGCCAAGATACGGGACAGCAAGAGACCCAGTACTTC
cdr3_aa: CASSQDTGQQETQYF

v_call: TRBV6-2/TRBV6-3
j_call: TRBJ2-7
d_call: TRBD1
clone_size: -
cdr3_nt: TGTGCCAGCACCACTACAGGGGAAAAACTATACGAGCAGTACTTC
cdr3_aa: CASTTTGEKLYEQYF

v_call: TRBV6-4
j_call: TRBJ2-1
d_call: TRBD2
clone_size: -
cdr3_nt: TGTGCCAGCAGTAGAGCCGGGAGGGCCCTCTACAGTGAGCAGTTCTTC
cdr3_aa: CASSRAGRALYSEQFF

v_call: TRBV6-1
j_call: TRBJ2-1
d_call: TRBD2
clone_size: -
cdr3_nt: TGTGCCAGCAGCTTAGACCGGGGGGGCCCGACCAATGAGCAGTTCTTC
cdr3_aa: CASSLDRGGPTNEQFF

v_call: TRBV20-1
j_call: TRBJ1-5
d_call: -
clone_size: -
cdr3_nt: TGCAGTGCCATAAACAGGGTACTGGATCAGCCCCAGCATTTT
cdr3_aa: CSAINRVLDQPQHF

v_call: TRBV28
j_call: TRBJ2-3
d_call: -
clone_size: few
cdr3_nt: TGTGCCAGCAGTTTATCCCGAGTTGCGAAGGCTACGCAGTATTTT
cdr3_aa: CASSLSRVAKATQYF

v_call: TRBV12-3/TRBV12-4
j_call: TRBJ2-5
d_call: -
clone_size: -
cdr3_nt: TGTGCCAGCAGCCCCCGGGGGACCAACAGGGAGACCCAGTACTTC
cdr3_aa: CASSPRGTNRETQYF

v_call: TRBV7-2
j_call: TRBJ2-1
d_call: -
clone_size: -
cdr3_nt: TGTGCCAGCAGCTTAGCGGAAAACTCCTACAATGAGCAGTTCTTC
cdr3_aa: CASSLAENSYNEQFF

v_call: TRBV20-1
j_call: TRBJ2-3
d_call: TRBD1
clone_size: -
cdr3_nt: TGCAGTGCCCAACCTTCCTTGGGACAGGGTATCACAGATACGCAGTATTTT
cdr3_aa: CSAQPSLGQGITDTQYF

v_call: TRBV20-1
j_call: TRBJ1-6
d_call: -
clone_size: -
cdr3_nt: TGCAGTGCTAGCCCACCCGGGACGCTGTCTTTGACCCTCCACTTT
cdr3_aa: CSASPPGTLSLTLHF

v_call: TRBV3-1
j_call: TRBJ2-5
d_call: -
clone_size: -
cdr3_nt: TGTGCCAGCAGCCTCCACGACGGCTGGGATCGGTACTTC
cdr3_aa: CASSLHDGWDRYF

v_call: TRBV29-1
j_call: TRBJ1-2
d_call: -
clone_size: few
cdr3_nt: TGCAGCGTTGAAGAGGGGAGAGGCTACACCTTC
cdr3_aa: CSVEEGRGYTF

v_call: TRBV7-9
j_call: TRBJ2-7
d_call: -
clone_size: -
cdr3_nt: TGTGCCAGCAGCTCTCGACAAGGTTGGGGGGAGCAGTACTTC
cdr3_aa: CASSSRQGWGEQYF

v_call: TRBV7-2
j_call: TRBJ2-5
d_call: TRBD2
clone_size: -
cdr3_nt: TGTGCCAGCAGCTTCGCGGGACTAGCGATTGAGACCCAGTACTTC
cdr3_aa: CASSFAGLAIETQYF

v_call: TRBV6-6
j_call: TRBJ1-2
d_call: -
clone_size: -
cdr3_nt: TGTGCCAGCACCATGGGAGACACCTACACCTTC
cdr3_aa: CASTMGDTYTF

v_call: TRBV27
j_call: TRBJ2-6
d_call: -
clone_size: few
cdr3_nt: TGTGCCAGCAGTTCTTGGGGCTCTGGGGCCAACGTCCTGACTTTC
cdr3_aa: CASSSWGSGANVLTF

v_call: TRBV12-3/TRBV12-4
j_call: TRBJ2-3
d_call: TRBD1
clone_size: -
cdr3_nt: TGTGCCAGCAGTTTACCGGGACAGGGGCTCGATACGCAGTATTTT
cdr3_aa: CASSLPGQGLDTQYF

v_call: TRBV11-2
j_call: TRBJ2-3
d_call: TRBD2
clone_size: few
cdr3_nt: TGTGCCAGCAGCCGGACTAGCGGGAGGTCTAGCACAGATACGCAGTATTTT
cdr3_aa: CASSRTSGRSSTDTQYF

v_call: TRBV10-1
j_call: TRBJ2-1
d_call: -
clone_size: -
cdr3_nt: TGCGCCAGCAGTGAGTCAACAGCCCTCGGGCGCGATGAGCAGTTCTTC
cdr3_aa: CASSESTALGRDEQFF

v_call: TRBV29-1
j_call: TRBJ1-2
d_call: -
clone_size: -
cdr3_nt: TGCACTGATGGGGGCGATGGCTACACCTTC
cdr3_aa: CTDGGDGYTF

v_call: TRBV29-1
j_call: TRBJ2-7
d_call: -
clone_size: few
cdr3_nt: TGCAGCGTTAGGCCCGGGGCAGGGCGCAATTACGAGCAGTACTTC
cdr3_aa: CSVRPGAGRNYEQYF

v_call: TRBV6-5
j_call: TRBJ1-2
d_call: TRBD1
clone_size: -
cdr3_nt: TGTGCCAGCAGGTACGGGACAGAAGACTATGGCTACACCTTC
cdr3_aa: CASRYGTEDYGYTF

v_call: TRBV7-2
j_call: TRBJ1-2
d_call: -
clone_size: few
cdr3_nt: TGTGCCAGCAGCGGGGGGGGACGTATCTATGGCTACACCTTC
cdr3_aa: CASSGGGRIYGYTF